The 16 T cell receptor beta chains listed next were all sequenced from one sample in a study of blood T cell repertoires in COVID-19. Profiling relied on immunoSEQ multiplex PCR, and the TCRdb table lists in-frame clones only, not all of them. The table shows about 220,000 clones, with approximately 80% occurring only once. The sample comprised peripheral blood. The receptor set was obtained from a human donor in a cohort sampled during active COVID-19.

The chain employs TRBV28 and TRBJ1-2, with 9 bases matching TRBD1. This CDR3 is built from 15 residues. Per the germline V gene, CDR1 is MDHEN and CDR2 is SYDVKM. With V trimmed by 8 bases and J by 4 bases, 11 bases remained unmatched. This CDR3 is CASGLTQGAGYGYTF. In nucleotides, the CDR3 is TGTGCCAGCGGATTGACACAGGGGGCCGGCTATGGCTACACCTTC.

This chain joins TRBV18 and TRBJ2-5; a weak D match, TRBD1 (5 bases). V lost 1 base, J lost 4 bases, and 10 bases lay in between. Germline V CDR1 and CDR2: KGHSH, LQKENI. CDR3 size: 14 residues. Here the CDR3 DNA reads TGTGCCAGCTCACCACTAGGGGATAGAGAGACCCAGTACTTC. Translating it yields CASSPLGDRETQYF.

The chain links TRBV11-3 to TRBJ2-1, with 7 bases aligning to TRBD2. The length of the CDR3 is 17 residues. Per germline, CDR1 SGHNT and CDR2 YENEEA. V gave up 1 base and J gave up 0 bases; unmatched junction bases: 6. CDR3 DNA sequence: TGTGCCAGCAGCTTAGTATCTAGCGGACCCTCCTACAATGAGCAGTTCTTC. As protein: CASSLVSSGPSYNEQFF.

This chain joins TRBV6-5 and TRBJ1-5; 8 nucleotides align to TRBD1. This CDR3 has 16 amino acids. CDR1 and CDR2 (germline): MNHEY, SVGAGI. The junction had 10 bases not matched to a gene; V was cut back by 4 bases and J by 5 bases. The DNA of the CDR3 is TGTGCCAGCAGTTCGATCGCGGGACAGGACGATCAGCCCCAGCATTTT. Its translation: CASSSIAGQDDQPQHF.

The V call is TRBV2, the J call TRBJ2-7; D possibly corresponds to TRBD2 (5 bases). V lost 3 bases and J 3 bases, leaving 12 bases between the germline ends. The CDR3 has 14 residues. Germline V CDR1 and CDR2: SNHLY, FYNNEI. CDR3 coding DNA: TGTGCCAGCAGTGAGAGAGGAAGCGGCTACGAGCAGTACTTC. It is translated as CASSERGSGYEQYF.

The chain recombines TRBV9 with TRBJ2-2; 7 bases align to TRBD1. The germline V gene has CDR1 SGDLS and CDR2 YYNGEE. The CDR3 runs 16 residues. The junction had 7 bases not matched to a gene; V was cut back by 4 bases and J by 1 base. The CDR3 here is CASSLNDRVNTGELFF. The CDR3 region has the DNA TGTGCCAGCAGCTTAAACGACAGGGTGAACACCGGGGAGCTGTTTTTT.

The chain employs TRBV18 and TRBJ1-5; 8 bases line up with TRBD1. Trimming took 4 bases from V and 3 from J; bases not matched to a gene: 5. Germline V CDR1 and CDR2: KGHSH, LQKENI. This CDR3 is 15 amino acids long. CDR3 DNA: TGTGCCAGCTCACTTCGACAGGGGCCCAATCAGCCCCAGCATTTT. Translating it yields CASSLRQGPNQPQHF.

The rearrangement joins TRBV6-5 to TRBJ2-1; TRBD2 matches at 9 bases. The CDR3 length is 16 residues. After removal of 2 bases from V and 0 bases from J, the junction contained 2 bases not matched to a gene. CDR1 MNHEY and CDR2 SVGAGI come from the germline V gene. CDR3 nucleotide sequence: TGTGCCAGCAGTTACGGCGGGAGGGGCTCCTACAATGAGCAGTTCTTC. It yields the protein CASSYGGRGSYNEQFF.

The chain carries TRBV6-6 and TRBJ2-3; 13 bases fit TRBD2. CDR1 MNHNY and CDR2 SVGAGI come from the germline V gene (reference sequence). This CDR3 is built from 15 residues. J lost 6 bases, V lost 7 bases, and 7 bases had no gene match. In DNA form, the CDR3 reads TGTGCCAGCATTTTACTAGCGGGAGGGAAGGATACGCAGTATTTT. Amino acids: CASILLAGGKDTQYF.

This sequence joins TRBV28 and TRBJ1-1; D perhaps matches TRBD1 (5 bases). Trimming shortened V by 4 bases and J by 3 bases, and 9 bases separated the two germline ends. The CDR3 is 13 amino acids. Germline loops: CDR1 MDHEN, CDR2 SYDVKM. As DNA, the CDR3 is TGTGCCAGCAGTTCAGGGATGCACACTGAAGCTTTCTTT. Protein: CASSSGMHTEAFF.

This clone was detected ten times or more. The chain is built from TRBV4-2 and TRBJ1-2; the match to TRBD1 covers 9 bases. CDR1 and CDR2 from the germline V gene are LGHNA and YNFKEQ. This CDR3 comprises 15 residues. V lost 1 base and J lost 8; bases outside the gene matches: 8. For the CDR3, the DNA is TGTGCCAGCAGCCAAGTACAGGACAGGGGTAGGGGCTACACCTTC. Residues: CASSQVQDRGRGYTF.

The genes are TRBV19 and TRBJ2-1; 12 bases are shared with TRBD2. The germline gives CDR1 LNHDA, CDR2 SQIVND (reference sequence). The CDR3 spans 17 residues. J was trimmed by 8 bases and V by 8 bases; bases with no gene match: 16. The CDR3 is CASAKLQLAGGRDEQFF. The CDR3 DNA reads TGTGCCAGTGCAAAACTTCAACTAGCGGGGGGCAGGGATGAGCAGTTCTTC.

The CDR3, as DNA: TGTGCCTGGGACAGGGGATCTAATGAAAAACTGTTTTTT. Protein sequence: CAWDRGSNEKLFF. V is TRBV30 and J is TRBJ1-4; 8 bases fit TRBD1. From germline, CDR1 is GTSNPN and CDR2 SVGIG (reference sequence). This CDR3 is 13 amino acids long. V dropped 5 bases and J dropped 3; count of bases not matched to a gene: 2.

The genes are TRBV15 and TRBJ1-6; 9 nucleotides match TRBD1. This CDR3 is built from 17 residues. Germline CDR1 is LNHNV and CDR2 is YYDKDF (reference sequence). V lost 0 bases to trimming and J lost 7 bases; unmatched junction nucleotides: 7. Here the CDR3 reads CATSRDRETGGNSPLHF. In DNA, the CDR3 is TGTGCCACCAGCAGAGATCGGGAGACAGGGGGAAATTCACCCCTCCACTTT. The full variable domain, rest sourced from reference TRBV15 and TRBJ1-6, is DAMVIQNPRYQVTQFGKPVTLSCSQTLNHNVMYWYQQKSSQAPKLLFHYYDKDFNNEADTPDNFQSRRPNTSFCFLDIRSPGLGDTAMYLCATSRDRETGGNSPLHFGNGTRLTVT.

The chain employs TRBV10-1 and TRBJ2-2, with 11 bases that match TRBD2. The V gene end was trimmed by 4 bases and the J gene end by 6 bases; junction bases not matched to a gene: 7. The germline gives CDR1 WNHNN, CDR2 SYGVQD (reference sequence). The CDR3 consists of 16 residues. The CDR3 is CASSAATSGSSGELFF. CDR3 bases: TGCGCCAGCAGTGCGGCCACTAGCGGGAGTTCCGGGGAGCTGTTTTTT.

The J gene is TRBJ1-5, the V gene TRBV7-6, with D perhaps matching TRBD1 (6 bases). CDR1 is SGHVS and CDR2 is FNYEAQ in the germline V gene. The CDR3 is 15 amino acids. Deletions cut 1 base from V and 6 bases from J, with 13 bases between. The CDR3 DNA is TGTGCCAGCAGCTTAGGGGGACAAAGGGGTCAGCCCCAGCATTTT. The encoded protein is CASSLGGQRGQPQHF. Full variable domain (missing parts from reference TRBV7-6 and TRBJ1-5): GAGVSQSPRYKVTKRGQDVALRCDPISGHVSLYWYRQALGQGPEFLTYFNYEAQQDKSGLPNDRFSAERPEGSISTLTIQRTEQRDSAMYRCASSLGGQRGQPQHFGDGTRLSIL.